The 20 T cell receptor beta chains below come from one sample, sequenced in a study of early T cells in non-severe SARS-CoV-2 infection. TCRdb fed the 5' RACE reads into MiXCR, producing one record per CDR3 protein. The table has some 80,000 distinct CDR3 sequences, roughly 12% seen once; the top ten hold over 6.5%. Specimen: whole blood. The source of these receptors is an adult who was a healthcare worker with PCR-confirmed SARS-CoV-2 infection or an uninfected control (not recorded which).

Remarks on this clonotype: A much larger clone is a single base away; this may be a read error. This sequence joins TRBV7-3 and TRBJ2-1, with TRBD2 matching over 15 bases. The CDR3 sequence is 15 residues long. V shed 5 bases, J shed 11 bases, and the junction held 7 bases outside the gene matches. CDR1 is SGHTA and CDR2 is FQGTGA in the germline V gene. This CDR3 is CASSPGTSGRSKQFF. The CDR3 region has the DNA TGTGCCAGCAGCCCCGGGACTAGCGGGAGGAGTAAGCAGTTCTTC.

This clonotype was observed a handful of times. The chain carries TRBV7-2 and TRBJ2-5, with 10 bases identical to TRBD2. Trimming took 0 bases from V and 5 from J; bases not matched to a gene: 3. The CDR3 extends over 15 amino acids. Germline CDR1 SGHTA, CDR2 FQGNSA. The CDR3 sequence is CASSLAGTSVETQYF. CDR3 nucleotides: TGTGCCAGCAGCTTAGCCGGGACTAGCGTGGAGACCCAGTACTTC.

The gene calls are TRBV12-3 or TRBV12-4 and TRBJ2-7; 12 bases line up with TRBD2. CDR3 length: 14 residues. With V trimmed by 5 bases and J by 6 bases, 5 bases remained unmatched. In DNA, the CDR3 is TGTGCCAGCAGTCCTTGGACTAGCGGGACCGAGCAGTACTTC. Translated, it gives CASSPWTSGTEQYF.

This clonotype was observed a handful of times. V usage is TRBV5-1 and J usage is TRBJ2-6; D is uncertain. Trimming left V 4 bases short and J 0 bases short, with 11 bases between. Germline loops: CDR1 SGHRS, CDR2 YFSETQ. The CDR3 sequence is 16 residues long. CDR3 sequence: CASSQDPRSGANVLTF. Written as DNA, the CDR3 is TGCGCCAGCAGCCAGGACCCACGCTCTGGGGCCAACGTCCTGACTTTC.

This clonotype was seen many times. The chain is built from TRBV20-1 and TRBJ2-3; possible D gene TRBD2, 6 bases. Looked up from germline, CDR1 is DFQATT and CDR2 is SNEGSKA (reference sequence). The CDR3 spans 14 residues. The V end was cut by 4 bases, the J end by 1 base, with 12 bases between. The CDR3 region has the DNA TGCAGTGCTAAACTAGCACCAGGCACAGATACGCAGTATTTT. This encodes CSAKLAPGTDTQYF.

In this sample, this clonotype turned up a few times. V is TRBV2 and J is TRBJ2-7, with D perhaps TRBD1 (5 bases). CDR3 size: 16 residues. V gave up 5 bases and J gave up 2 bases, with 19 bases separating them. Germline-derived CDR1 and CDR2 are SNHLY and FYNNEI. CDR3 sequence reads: CASSPPPDKVTYEQYF. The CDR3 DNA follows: TGTGCCAGCAGTCCGCCCCCGGACAAGGTCACCTACGAGCAGTACTTC. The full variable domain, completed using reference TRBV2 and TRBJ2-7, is EPEVTQTPSHQVTQMGQEVILRCVPISNHLYFYWYRQILGQKVEFLVSFYNNEISEKSEIFDDQFSVERPDGSNFTLKIRSTKLEDSAMYFCASSPPPDKVTYEQYFGPGTRLTVT.

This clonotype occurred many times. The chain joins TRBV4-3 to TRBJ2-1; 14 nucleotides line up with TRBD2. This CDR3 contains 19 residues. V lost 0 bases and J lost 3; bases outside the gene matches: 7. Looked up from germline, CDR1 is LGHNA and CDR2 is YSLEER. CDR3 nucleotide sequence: TGCGCCAGCAGCCAAGAGGCGGGACTAGCGGGAGTTTACTACAATGAGCAGTTCTTC. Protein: CASSQEAGLAGVYYNEQFF.

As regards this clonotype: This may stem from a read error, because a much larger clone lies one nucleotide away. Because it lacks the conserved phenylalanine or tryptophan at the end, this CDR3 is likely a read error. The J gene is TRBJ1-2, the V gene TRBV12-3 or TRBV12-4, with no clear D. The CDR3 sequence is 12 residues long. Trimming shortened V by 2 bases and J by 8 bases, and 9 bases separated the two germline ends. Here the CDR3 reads CASSLSRGGYTS. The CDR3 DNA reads TGTGCCAGCAGTTTATCGCGGGGAGGCTACACCTCC.

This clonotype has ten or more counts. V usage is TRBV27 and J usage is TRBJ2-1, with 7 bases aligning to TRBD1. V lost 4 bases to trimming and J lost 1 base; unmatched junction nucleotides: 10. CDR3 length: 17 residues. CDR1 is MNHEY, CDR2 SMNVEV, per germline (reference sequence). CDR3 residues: CASSSHVQGTSYNEQFF. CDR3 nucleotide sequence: TGTGCCAGCAGTTCTCATGTACAGGGGACGTCCTACAATGAGCAGTTCTTC.

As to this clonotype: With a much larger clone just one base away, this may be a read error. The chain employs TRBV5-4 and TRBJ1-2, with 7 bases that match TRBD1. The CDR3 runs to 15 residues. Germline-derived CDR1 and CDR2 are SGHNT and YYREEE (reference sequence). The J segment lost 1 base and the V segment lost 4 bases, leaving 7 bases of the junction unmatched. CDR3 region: CASSPVRGNNYGYTF. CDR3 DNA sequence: TGTGCCAGCAGCCCCGTCAGGGGGAATAACTATGGCTACACCTTC.

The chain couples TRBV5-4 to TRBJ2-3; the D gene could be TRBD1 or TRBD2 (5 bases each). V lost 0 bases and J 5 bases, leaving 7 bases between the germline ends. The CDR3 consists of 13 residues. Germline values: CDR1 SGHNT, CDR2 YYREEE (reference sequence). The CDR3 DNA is TGTGCCAGCAGCTTGGGGGGGAAAGATACGCAGTATTTT. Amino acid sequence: CASSLGGKDTQYF.

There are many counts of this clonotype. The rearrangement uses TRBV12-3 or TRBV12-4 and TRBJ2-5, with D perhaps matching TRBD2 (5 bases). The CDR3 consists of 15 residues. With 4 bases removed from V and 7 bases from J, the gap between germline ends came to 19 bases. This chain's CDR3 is CASSSRGSATRTQYF. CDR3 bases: TGTGCCAGCAGTTCCCGGGGTAGCGCCACCAGGACCCAGTACTTC.

The CDR3 reads CASSILQGSGANVLTF. CDR3 DNA sequence: TGTGCCAGTAGTATCCTACAGGGATCTGGGGCCAACGTCCTGACTTTC. The chain recombines TRBV19 with TRBJ2-6, with a tentative D call TRBD1 (6 bases). Trimming took 3 bases from V and 1 from J, leaving 10 bases between them. Germline V lookup: CDR1 LNHDA, CDR2 SQIVND (reference sequence). The CDR3 extends over 16 amino acids. Drawing the rest from reference TRBV19 and TRBJ2-6, the complete variable domain is DGGITQSPKYLFRKEGQNVTLSCEQNLNHDAMYWYRQDPGQGLRLIYYSQIVNDFQKGDIAEGYSVSREKKESFPLTVTSAQKNPTAFYLCASSILQGSGANVLTFGAGSRLTVL.

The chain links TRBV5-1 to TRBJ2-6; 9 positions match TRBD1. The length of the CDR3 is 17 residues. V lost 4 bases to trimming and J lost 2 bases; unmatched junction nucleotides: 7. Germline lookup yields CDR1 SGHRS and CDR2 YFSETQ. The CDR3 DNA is TGCGCCAGCAGCCTACCTTGGACAGGGGCTGGGGCCAACGTCCTGACTTTC. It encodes CASSLPWTGAGANVLTF.

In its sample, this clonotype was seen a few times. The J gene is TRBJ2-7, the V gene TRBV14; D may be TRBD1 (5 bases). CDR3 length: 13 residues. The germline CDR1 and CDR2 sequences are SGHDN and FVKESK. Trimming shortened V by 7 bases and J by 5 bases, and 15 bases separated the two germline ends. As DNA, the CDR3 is TGTGCCAGCAACCTCGGCCTAGGGGACGAGCAGTACTTC. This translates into CASNLGLGDEQYF.

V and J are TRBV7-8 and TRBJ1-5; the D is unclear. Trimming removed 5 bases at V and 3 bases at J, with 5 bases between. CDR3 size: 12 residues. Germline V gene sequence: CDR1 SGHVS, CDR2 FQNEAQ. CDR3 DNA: TGTGCCAGCAGCCGTTACAATCAGCCCCAGCATTTT. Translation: CASSRYNQPQHF. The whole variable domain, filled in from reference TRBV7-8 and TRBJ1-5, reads GAGVSQSPRYKVAKRGQDVALRCDPISGHVSLFWYQQALGQGPEFLTYFQNEAQLDKSGLPSDRFFAERPEGSVSTLKIQRTQQEDSAVYLCASSRYNQPQHFGDGTRLSIL.

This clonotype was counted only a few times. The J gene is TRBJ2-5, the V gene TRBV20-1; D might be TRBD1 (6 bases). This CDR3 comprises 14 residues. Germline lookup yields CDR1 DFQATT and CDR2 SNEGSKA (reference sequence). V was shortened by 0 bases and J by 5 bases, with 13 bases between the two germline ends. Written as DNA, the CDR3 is TGCAGTGCTAGAGATTGGGTCAGGGGCGAGACCCAGTACTTC. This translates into CSARDWVRGETQYF.

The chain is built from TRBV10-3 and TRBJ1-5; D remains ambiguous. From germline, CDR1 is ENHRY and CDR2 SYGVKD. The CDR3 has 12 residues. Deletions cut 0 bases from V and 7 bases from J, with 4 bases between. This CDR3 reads CAISESTQPQHF. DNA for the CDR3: TGTGCCATCAGTGAGTCCACCCAGCCCCAGCATTTT.

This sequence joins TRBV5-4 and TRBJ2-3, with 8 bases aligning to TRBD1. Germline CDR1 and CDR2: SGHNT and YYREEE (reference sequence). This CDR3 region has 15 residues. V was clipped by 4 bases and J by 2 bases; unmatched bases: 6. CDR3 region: CASSLTGEVTDTQYF. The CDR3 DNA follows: TGTGCCAGCAGCCTGACAGGGGAGGTCACAGATACGCAGTATTTT.

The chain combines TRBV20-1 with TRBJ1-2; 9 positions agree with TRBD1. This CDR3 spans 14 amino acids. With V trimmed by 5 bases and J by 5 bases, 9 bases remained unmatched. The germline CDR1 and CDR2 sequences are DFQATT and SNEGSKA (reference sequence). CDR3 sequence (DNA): TGCAGTGCTTCCCGGGAGGGACAGGGTTATGGCTACACCTTC. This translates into CSASREGQGYGYTF.